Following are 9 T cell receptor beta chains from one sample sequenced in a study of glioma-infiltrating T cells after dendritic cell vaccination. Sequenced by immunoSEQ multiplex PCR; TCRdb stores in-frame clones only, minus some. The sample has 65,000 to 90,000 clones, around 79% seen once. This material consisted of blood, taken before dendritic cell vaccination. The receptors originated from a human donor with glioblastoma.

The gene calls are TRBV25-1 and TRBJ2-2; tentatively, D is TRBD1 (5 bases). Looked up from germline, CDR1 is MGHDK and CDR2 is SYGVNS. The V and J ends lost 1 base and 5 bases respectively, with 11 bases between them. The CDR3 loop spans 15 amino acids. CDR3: CASSEFKGWTGELFF. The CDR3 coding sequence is TGTGCCAGCAGTGAATTTAAGGGGTGGACCGGGGAGCTGTTTTTT.

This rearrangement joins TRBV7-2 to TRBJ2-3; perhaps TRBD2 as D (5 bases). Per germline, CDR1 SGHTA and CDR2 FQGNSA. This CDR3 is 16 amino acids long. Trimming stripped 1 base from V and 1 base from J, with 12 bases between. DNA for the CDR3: TGTGCCAGCAGCTTAGATAGGACTTATCGCACAGATACGCAGTATTTT. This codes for CASSLDRTYRTDTQYF.

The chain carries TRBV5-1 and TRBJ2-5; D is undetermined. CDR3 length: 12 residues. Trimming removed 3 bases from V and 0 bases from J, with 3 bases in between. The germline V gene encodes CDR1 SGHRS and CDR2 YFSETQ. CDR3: CASSSYQETQYF. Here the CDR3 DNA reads TGCGCCAGCAGCTCATACCAAGAGACCCAGTACTTC.

The chain's CDR3 is CASSSGLAGNNEQFF. The CDR3 DNA is TGTGCCAGCAGCTCCGGACTAGCGGGAAACAATGAGCAGTTCTTC. This chain links TRBV13 with TRBJ2-1, with 12 bases that match TRBD2. The germline CDR1 and CDR2 sequences are PRHDT and FYEKMQ (reference sequence). This CDR3 region has 15 residues. Germline trimming cut 4 bases from V and 5 bases from J; bases unmatched to any gene: 3.

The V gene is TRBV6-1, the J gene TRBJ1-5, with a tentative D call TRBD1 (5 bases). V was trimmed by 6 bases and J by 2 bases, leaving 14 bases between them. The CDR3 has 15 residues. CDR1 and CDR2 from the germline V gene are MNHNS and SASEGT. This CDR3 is CASRIDRGGNQPQHF. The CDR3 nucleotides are TGTGCCAGCAGGATAGATCGGGGGGGCAATCAGCCCCAGCATTTT.

The CDR3 is CASSWGDRESYGYTF. The CDR3 DNA reads TGCGCCAGCAGCTGGGGGGACAGGGAGTCCTATGGCTACACCTTC. The rearrangement uses TRBV5-1 and TRBJ1-2; 9 bases align to TRBD1. CDR3 length equals 15 residues. The germline V gene has CDR1 SGHRS and CDR2 YFSETQ. V was pared by 3 bases and J by 4 bases, with 7 bases of the junction left unmatched.

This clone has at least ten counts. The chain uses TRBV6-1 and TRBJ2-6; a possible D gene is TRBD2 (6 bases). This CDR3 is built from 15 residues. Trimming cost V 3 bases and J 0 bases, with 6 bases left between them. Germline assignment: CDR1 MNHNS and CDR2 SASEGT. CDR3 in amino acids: CASSDSGSGANVLTF. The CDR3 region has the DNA TGTGCCAGCAGTGATAGCGGCTCTGGGGCCAACGTCCTGACTTTC.

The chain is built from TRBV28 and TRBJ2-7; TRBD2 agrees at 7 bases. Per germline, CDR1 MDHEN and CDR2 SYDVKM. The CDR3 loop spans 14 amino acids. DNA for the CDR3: TGTGCGACTAATCGGGGAGGGCCGGCAAACGAGCAGTACGTC. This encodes CATNRGGPANEQYV.

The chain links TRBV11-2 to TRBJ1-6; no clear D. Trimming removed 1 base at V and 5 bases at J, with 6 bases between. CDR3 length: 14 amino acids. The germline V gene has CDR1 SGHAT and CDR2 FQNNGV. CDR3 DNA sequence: TGTGCCAGCAGCTTAGGACGGGATAATTCACCCCTCCACTTT. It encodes CASSLGRDNSPLHF.